This paragraph covers one T cell receptor (beta chain) sequence. Original handling: Reference gene primer amplification gave nucleated cell count estimates. Only in-frame clones appear in the TCRdb table, and some are missing; sequencing was by immunoSEQ multiplex PCR. V and J calls and clone size are given by that table; D and trimming were obtained from the DNA. The sample carries 150,000 or so clones, over 80% recorded once. These data come from a study of blood T cell repertoires in COVID-19. The wider study: Samples came from the United States, Italy and Spain, spanning acute and convalescent COVID-19. Nucleic acid was either cDNA or gDNA, and it came from T cells, B-cell-depleted T cells, or PBMCs.

The specimen sequenced was peripheral blood. This sequence originates from a man at least 80 years old with acute or convalescent COVID-19.

The CDR3 reads CATSGWGQGDYEQFF. The CDR3 DNA follows: TGTGCCACCAGTGGTTGGGGACAGGGTGATTATGAGCAGTTCTTC. The rearrangement uses TRBV24-1 and TRBJ2-1; the match to TRBD1 covers 9 bases. CDR1 KGHDR and CDR2 SFDVKD come from the germline V gene. This CDR3 region has 15 residues. V lost 5 bases, J lost 8 bases, and 9 bases stayed unmatched.